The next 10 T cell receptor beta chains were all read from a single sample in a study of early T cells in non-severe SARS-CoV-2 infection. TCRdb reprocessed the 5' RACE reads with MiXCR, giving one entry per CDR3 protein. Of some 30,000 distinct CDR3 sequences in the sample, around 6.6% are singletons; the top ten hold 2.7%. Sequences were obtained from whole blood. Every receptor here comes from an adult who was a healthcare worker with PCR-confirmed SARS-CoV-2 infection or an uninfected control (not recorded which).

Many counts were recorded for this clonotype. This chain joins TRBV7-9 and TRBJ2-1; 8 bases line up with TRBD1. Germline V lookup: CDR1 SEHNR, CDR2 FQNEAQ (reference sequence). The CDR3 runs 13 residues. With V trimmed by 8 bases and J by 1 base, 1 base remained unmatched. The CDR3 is CASGQGSYNEQFF. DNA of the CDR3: TGTGCCAGCGGACAGGGTTCCTACAATGAGCAGTTCTTC.

In DNA form, the CDR3 reads TGTGCCAGCAGCTACGGGACTAGCGGGAGTACTGAGCAGTTCTTC. Translating gives CASSYGTSGSTEQFF. The chain is built from TRBV11-3 and TRBJ2-1; the match to TRBD2 covers 14 bases. The trim removed 4 bases at V and 9 bases at J, leaving 5 bases unmatched. The germline V gene has CDR1 SGHNT and CDR2 YENEEA. CDR3 length: 15 amino acids.

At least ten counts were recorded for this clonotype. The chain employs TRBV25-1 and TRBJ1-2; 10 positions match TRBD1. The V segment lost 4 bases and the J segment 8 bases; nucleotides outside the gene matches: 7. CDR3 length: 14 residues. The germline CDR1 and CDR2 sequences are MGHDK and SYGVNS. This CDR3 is CASSAGTGATGYTF. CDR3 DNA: TGTGCCAGCAGTGCCGGGACAGGGGCTACAGGCTACACCTTC.

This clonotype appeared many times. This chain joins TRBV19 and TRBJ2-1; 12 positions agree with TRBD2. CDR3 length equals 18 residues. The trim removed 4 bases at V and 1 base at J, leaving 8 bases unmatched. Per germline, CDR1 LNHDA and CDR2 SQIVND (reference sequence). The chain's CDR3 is CASSKGLAGANSYNEQFF. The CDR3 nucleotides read TGTGCCAGTAGTAAGGGACTAGCGGGTGCTAATTCCTACAATGAGCAGTTCTTC.

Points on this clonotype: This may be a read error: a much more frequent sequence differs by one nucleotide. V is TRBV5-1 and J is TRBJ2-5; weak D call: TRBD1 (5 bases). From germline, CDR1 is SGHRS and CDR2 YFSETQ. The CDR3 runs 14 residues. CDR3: CASSLGQSEEAQYF. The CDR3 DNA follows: TGCGCCAGCAGCTTGGGACAGTCGGAAGAGGCCCAGTACTTC.

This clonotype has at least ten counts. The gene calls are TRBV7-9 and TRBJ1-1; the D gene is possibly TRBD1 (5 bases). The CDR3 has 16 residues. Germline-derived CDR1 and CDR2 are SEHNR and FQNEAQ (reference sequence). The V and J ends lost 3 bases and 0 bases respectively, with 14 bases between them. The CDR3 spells CASSLGNAGMNTEAFF. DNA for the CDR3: TGTGCCAGCAGCTTGGGGAATGCAGGGATGAACACTGAAGCTTTCTTT.

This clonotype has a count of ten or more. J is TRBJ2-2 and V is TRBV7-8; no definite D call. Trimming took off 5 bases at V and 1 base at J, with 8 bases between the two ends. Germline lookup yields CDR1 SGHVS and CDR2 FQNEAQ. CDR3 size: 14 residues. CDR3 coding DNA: TGTGCCAGCAGCCCTCTGCGGAACACCGGGGAGCTGTTTTTT. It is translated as CASSPLRNTGELFF.

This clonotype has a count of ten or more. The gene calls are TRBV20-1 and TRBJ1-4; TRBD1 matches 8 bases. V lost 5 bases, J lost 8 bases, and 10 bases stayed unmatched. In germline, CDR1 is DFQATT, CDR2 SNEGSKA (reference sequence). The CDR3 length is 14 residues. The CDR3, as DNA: TGCAGTGCTTATTCCGGACAGGGTGAGGAAAAACTGTTTTTT. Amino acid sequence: CSAYSGQGEEKLFF.

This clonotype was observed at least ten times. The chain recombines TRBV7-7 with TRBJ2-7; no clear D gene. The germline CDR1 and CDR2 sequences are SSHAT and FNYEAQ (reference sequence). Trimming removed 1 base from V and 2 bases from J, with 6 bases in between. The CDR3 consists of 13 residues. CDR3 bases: TGTGCCAGCAGCTTAGGTTCAACCTACGAGCAGTACTTC. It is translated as CASSLGSTYEQYF.

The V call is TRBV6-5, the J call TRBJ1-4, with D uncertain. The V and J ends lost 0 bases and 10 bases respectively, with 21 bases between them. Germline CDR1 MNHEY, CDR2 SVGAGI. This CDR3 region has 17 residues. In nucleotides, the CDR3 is TGTGCCAGCAGTTACTCTCTTGCTAGCGGACCATCGGGAAAACTGTTTTTT. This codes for CASSYSLASGPSGKLFF.